This T cell receptor (beta chain) was captured by sequencing in a study of blood T cell repertoires in COVID-19. Measured with immunoSEQ multiplex PCR; TCRdb has only the in-frame clones, and not every one. This sample carries 65,000 to 70,000 clones, about 81% of them seen once, and the ten largest clones take roughly 9.2%. CDR1 and CDR2 from the germline V gene are WNHNN and SYGVQD (reference sequence). The CDR3 contains 13 residues. With 10 bases clipped from V and 2 bases from J, the junction kept 7 bases outside the gene matches. The specimen sequenced was peripheral blood. The rearrangement joins TRBV10-1 to TRBJ2-7, with 8 bases fitting TRBD1. The source is a human donor in a cohort sampled during active COVID-19. CDR3 protein: CATPQGATYEQYF. The CDR3 DNA is TGCGCCACACCCCAGGGGGCTACCTACGAGCAGTACTTC.